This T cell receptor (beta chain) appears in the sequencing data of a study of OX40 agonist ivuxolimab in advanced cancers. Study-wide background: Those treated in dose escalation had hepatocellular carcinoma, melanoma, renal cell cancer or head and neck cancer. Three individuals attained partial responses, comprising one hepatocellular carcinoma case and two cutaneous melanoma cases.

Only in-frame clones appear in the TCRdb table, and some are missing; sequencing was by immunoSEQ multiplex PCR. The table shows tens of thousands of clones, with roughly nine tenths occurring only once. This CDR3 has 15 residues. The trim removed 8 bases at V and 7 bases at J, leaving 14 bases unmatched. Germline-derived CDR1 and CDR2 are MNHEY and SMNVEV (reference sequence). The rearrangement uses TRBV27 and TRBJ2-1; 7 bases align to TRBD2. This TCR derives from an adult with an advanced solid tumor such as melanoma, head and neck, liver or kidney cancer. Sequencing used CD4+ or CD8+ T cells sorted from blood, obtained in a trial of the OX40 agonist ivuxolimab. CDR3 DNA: TGTGCCAGCGTCGAGGGAGGGAGGCTGAGGAATGAGCAGTTCTTC. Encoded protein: CASVEGGRLRNEQFF.